The next 5 T cell receptor beta chains were all read from a single sample in a study of blood T cell repertoires in COVID-19. Method: immunoSEQ multiplex PCR; TCRdb's copy keeps in-frame clones and lacks some. The table includes tens of thousands of clones, roughly four fifths detected once. The sample consisted of peripheral blood. These receptors were taken from a man between 50 and 59 years old with COVID-19, enrolled during active disease.

This chain uses TRBV5-1 with TRBJ2-7, with D maybe TRBD1 (6 bases). Germline CDR1 and CDR2: SGHRS and YFSETQ. This CDR3 has 14 residues. Trimming shortened V by 3 bases and J by 3 bases, and 13 bases separated the two germline ends. The CDR3 spells CASSSGTNYYEQYF. The CDR3 nucleotides are TGCGCCAGCAGCTCCGGGACAAACTACTACGAGCAGTACTTC.

The chain recombines TRBV30 with TRBJ1-2; 7 bases agree with TRBD1. The junction had 11 bases not matched to a gene; V was cut back by 5 bases and J by 8 bases. CDR1 and CDR2 (germline): GTSNPN, SVGIG (reference sequence). CDR3 length: 13 residues. CDR3 sequence: CAWGQGVGGGYTF. The CDR3 nucleotides are TGTGCCTGGGGGCAGGGTGTAGGGGGCGGCTACACCTTC. The entire variable domain, with the rest obtained from reference TRBV30 and TRBJ1-2, is as follows: SQTIHQWPATLVQPVGSPLSLECTVEGTSNPNLYWYRQAAGRGLQLLFYSVGIGQISSEVPQNLSASRPQDRQFILSSKKLLLSDSGFYLCAWGQGVGGGYTFGSGTRLTVV.

The rearrangement uses TRBV7-9 and TRBJ2-2, with 16 bases lining up with TRBD2. CDR1 is SEHNR, CDR2 FQNEAQ, per germline (reference sequence). Trimming at V came to 4 bases and at J to 6 bases, leaving 2 bases not matched to a gene. The CDR3 covers 16 residues. DNA for the CDR3: TGTGCCAGCAGCTCGGGACTAGCGGGAGGGCCCGGGGAGCTGTTTTTT. This codes for CASSSGLAGGPGELFF.

V usage is TRBV5-6 and J usage is TRBJ2-2, with D possibly TRBD2 on 6 matching bases. CDR1 is SGHDT and CDR2 is YYEEEE in the germline V gene. V was trimmed by 1 base and J by 4 bases, leaving 17 bases between them. The CDR3 extends over 17 amino acids. CDR3 in DNA: TGTGCCAGCAGCTTGTACGGGCAGGGAGGTGGCACCGGGGAGCTGTTTTTT. This sequence encodes CASSLYGQGGGTGELFF.

This clone was seen only once. V and J are TRBV5-8 and TRBJ2-5; D possibly corresponds to TRBD1 (6 bases). The CDR3 consists of 14 residues. V dropped 4 bases and J dropped 0 bases, with 10 bases sitting between them. CDR1 is SGHTS, CDR2 YDEGEE, per germline. The CDR3 here is CASSGQLYQETQYF. The CDR3 bases are TGTGCCAGCAGCGGACAGCTTTACCAAGAGACCCAGTACTTC.